This entry lists 21 T cell receptor beta chains sequenced from one sample in a study of blood T cell repertoires in COVID-19. TCRdb keeps only in-frame clones here, not all; method: immunoSEQ multiplex PCR. The sample includes about 290,000 clones, more than 85% of them seen just once. Source material: peripheral blood. The receptor source for this set is a man aged 35 to 55 with acute or convalescent COVID-19.

The J gene is TRBJ2-6, the V gene TRBV5-6; a possible D gene is TRBD1 (5 bases). The CDR3 is 15 residues long. The germline V gene encodes CDR1 SGHDT and CDR2 YYEEEE. Between the trimmed V and J ends, which lost 5 bases and 2 bases, there was a span of 11 bases. CDR3 protein: CASRGSDTGANVLTF. CDR3 DNA sequence: TGTGCCAGCAGGGGCTCGGACACTGGGGCCAACGTCCTGACTTTC.

This chain joins TRBV24-1 and TRBJ2-3; D is undetermined. Trimming took 1 base from V and 4 from J, leaving 5 bases between them. CDR3 length: 13 amino acids. The germline V gene encodes CDR1 KGHDR and CDR2 SFDVKD. The CDR3 nucleotides read TGTGCCACCAGTGATTTCCCGGCAGATACGCAGTATTTT. Translation gives CATSDFPADTQYF.

The gene calls are TRBV14 and TRBJ1-6; unclear D gene. V was clipped by 3 bases and J by 3 bases, with 3 bases between them. Germline CDR1 is SGHDN and CDR2 is FVKESK. This CDR3 has 13 residues. The chain's CDR3 is CASSQSYNSPLHF. CDR3 coding DNA: TGTGCCAGCAGCCAGAGCTATAATTCACCCCTCCACTTT.

This chain connects TRBV20-1 to TRBJ2-7; 9 bases are a match to TRBD1. Trimming removed 3 bases from V and 3 bases from J; junction bases left unmatched: 6. The CDR3 length is 14 residues. Germline V gene lookup returns CDR1 DFQATT and CDR2 SNEGSKA (reference sequence). This CDR3 reads CSASGGTGNYEQYF. Written as DNA, the CDR3 is TGCAGTGCTAGTGGGGGGACAGGGAACTACGAGCAGTACTTC.

The chain employs TRBV4-2 and TRBJ2-7; TRBD2 is a possible D gene (7 bases). The V end lost 2 bases, the J end lost 0 bases, and 17 bases lay between the germline ends. Germline CDR1 reads LGHNA; CDR2 reads YNFKEQ. The CDR3 loop spans 17 amino acids. CDR3 sequence: CASSQKRGGRHSYEQYF. CDR3 nucleotides: TGTGCCAGCAGCCAAAAAAGGGGGGGTCGGCACTCCTACGAGCAGTACTTC.

The V and J genes are TRBV6-5 and TRBJ1-1; TRBD1 is a possible D gene (5 bases). Germline V lookup: CDR1 MNHEY, CDR2 SVGAGI. Trimming cost V 2 bases and J 5 bases, with 12 bases left between them. CDR3 length equals 14 residues. CDR3 DNA: TGTGCCAGCAGTTACGGGGACGGGGGTACTGAAGCTTTCTTT. Protein product: CASSYGDGGTEAFF.

The rearrangement uses TRBV30 and TRBJ2-3; 9 nucleotides agree with TRBD2. Germline trimming cut 4 bases from V and 0 bases from J; bases unmatched to any gene: 5. In germline, CDR1 is GTSNPN, CDR2 SVGIG (reference sequence). This CDR3 comprises 15 residues. CDR3 sequence reads: CAWNSGGISTDTQYF. CDR3 nucleotide sequence: TGTGCCTGGAATAGCGGGGGAATCAGCACAGATACGCAGTATTTT.

This rearrangement joins TRBV7-9 to TRBJ1-1; no reliable D call. The length of the CDR3 is 13 residues. The germline V gene has CDR1 SEHNR and CDR2 FQNEAQ (reference sequence). The germline V and J ends were trimmed by 5 bases and 3 bases, with 10 bases remaining between them. This chain's CDR3 is CASSPAGYTEAFF. CDR3 DNA sequence: TGTGCCAGCAGCCCGGCGGGGTACACTGAAGCTTTCTTT.

The genes are TRBV11-3 and TRBJ2-7, with TRBD2 matching over 9 bases. The germline V gene has CDR1 SGHNT and CDR2 YENEEA. Trimming removed 5 bases from V and 3 bases from J; junction bases left unmatched: 5. CDR3 length equals 14 residues. CDR3 in amino acids: CASSKGGGDYEQYF. CDR3 nucleotide sequence: TGTGCCAGCAGCAAAGGCGGGGGGGACTACGAGCAGTACTTC.

This sequence joins TRBV5-6 and TRBJ2-3; TRBD1 aligns across 7 bases. The CDR3 has 16 amino acids. The trim removed 4 bases at V and 6 bases at J, leaving 14 bases unmatched. Germline assignment: CDR1 SGHDT and CDR2 YYEEEE. CDR3 DNA sequence: TGTGCCAGCAGCACCGTTTCGACAGGGACAGAGGATACGCAGTATTTT. It codes for CASSTVSTGTEDTQYF.

This chain joins TRBV11-1 and TRBJ2-7; TRBD1 matches 9 bases. From germline, CDR1 is SGHAT and CDR2 FQDESV (reference sequence). The CDR3 loop spans 15 amino acids. V lost 3 bases and J lost 0; bases outside the gene matches: 3. The CDR3, as DNA: TGTGCCAGCAGCTTCCGGGACAGGGACTCCTACGAGCAGTACTTC. It translates to CASSFRDRDSYEQYF. Using reference TRBV11-1 and TRBJ2-7 for the parts outside the CDR3, the full variable domain is EAEVAQSPRYKITEKSQAVAFWCDPISGHATLYWYRQILGQGPELLVQFQDESVVDDSQLPKDRFSAERLKGVDSTLKIQPAELGDSAMYLCASSFRDRDSYEQYFGPGTRLTVT.

This chain connects TRBV2 to TRBJ1-2, with 7 bases identical to TRBD1. The CDR3 is 13 amino acids. CDR1 and CDR2 from the germline V gene are SNHLY and FYNNEI. V dropped 10 bases and J dropped 7; count of bases not matched to a gene: 12. CDR3 sequence (DNA): TGTGCCACGATTGAGGAGGGGGCGGGTGGCTACACCTTC. Protein sequence: CATIEEGAGGYTF.

The chain links TRBV7-9 to TRBJ2-7, with 7 bases identical to TRBD1. The germline CDR1 and CDR2 sequences are SEHNR and FQNEAQ (reference sequence). V shed 1 base, J shed 6 bases, and the junction held 12 bases outside the gene matches. CDR3 length: 16 amino acids. The CDR3 coding sequence is TGTGCCAGCAGCTTAGTTATTGTGACAGGGCGATTCGAGCAGTACTTC. This encodes CASSLVIVTGRFEQYF.

The chain links TRBV6-5 to TRBJ1-3; D is uncertain. V was shortened by 11 bases and J by 4 bases, with 18 bases between the two germline ends. The germline gives CDR1 MNHEY, CDR2 SVGAGI. This CDR3 contains 14 residues. CDR3 bases: TGTGCCGCGGCCCCCCGGGAGTCAGGAAACACCATATATTTT. This translates into CAAAPRESGNTIYF.

V gene TRBV30 combines with J gene TRBJ2-3, with D tentatively TRBD1 (5 bases). Per the germline V gene, CDR1 is GTSNPN and CDR2 is SVGIG (reference sequence). The CDR3 has 12 residues. V lost 3 bases to trimming and J lost 5 bases, with 9 bases between them. The CDR3 nucleotides read TGTGCCTGGAGAGTACAGGTAGATACGCAGTATTTT. This translates into CAWRVQVDTQYF. Full variable domain (rest looked up from reference TRBV30 and TRBJ2-3): SQTIHQWPATLVQPVGSPLSLECTVEGTSNPNLYWYRQAAGRGLQLLFYSVGIGQISSEVPQNLSASRPQDRQFILSSKKLLLSDSGFYLCAWRVQVDTQYFGPGTRLTVL.

The chain has TRBV7-9 and TRBJ1-3; no definite D call. The CDR3 spans 14 residues. Between the trimmed V and J ends, which lost 1 base and 4 bases, there was a span of 8 bases. The V gene's germline CDR1 is SEHNR and CDR2 FQNEAQ (reference sequence). The CDR3 here is CASSLGQLGNTIYF. CDR3 coding DNA: TGTGCCAGCAGCTTAGGACAATTAGGAAACACCATATATTTT.

CDR3: CSVLGQRGVTDTQYF. CDR3 bases: TGCAGCGTTCTTGGCCAGCGGGGGGTCACAGATACGCAGTATTTT. This sequence joins TRBV29-1 and TRBJ2-3; TRBD2 matches at 9 bases. The germline gives CDR1 SQVTM, CDR2 ANQGSEA. The V segment lost 5 bases and the J segment 2 bases; nucleotides outside the gene matches: 8. The CDR3 sequence is 15 residues long.

This rearrangement joins TRBV25-1 to TRBJ1-1; TRBD1 might be the D (5 bases). Germline CDR1 and CDR2: MGHDK and SYGVNS. This CDR3 has 13 residues. V lost 3 bases and J 7 bases, leaving 12 bases between the germline ends. Here the CDR3 reads CASSDRGEGEAFF. The CDR3 coding sequence is TGTGCCAGCAGTGACCGGGGGGAGGGTGAAGCTTTCTTT.

The chain recombines TRBV11-2 with TRBJ1-4; D is unresolved. CDR3 size: 11 residues. CDR1 SGHAT and CDR2 FQNNGV come from the germline V gene. Deletions cut 5 bases from V and 8 bases from J, with 6 bases between. CDR3 region: CASSVLEKLFF. In DNA form, the CDR3 reads TGTGCCAGCAGCGTCTTGGAAAAACTGTTTTTT.

The DNA for the CDR3 is TGTGCCAGCAGCCAAGGCTTAGGGAGAACTGAAGCTTTCTTT. It codes for CASSQGLGRTEAFF. The chain uses TRBV3-1 (or the pseudogene TRBV3-2) and TRBJ1-1; no reliable D call. The CDR3 totals 14 residues. Trimming left V 1 base short and J 5 bases short, with 11 bases between. Looked up from germline, CDR1 is LGHDT and CDR2 is YNNKEL (reference sequence).

This chain connects TRBV7-9 to TRBJ2-3, with 8 bases that match TRBD1. From germline, CDR1 is SEHNR and CDR2 FQNEAQ (reference sequence). The CDR3 has 15 residues. After removal of 5 bases from V and 5 bases from J, the junction contained 9 bases not matched to a gene. This chain's CDR3 is CASSPGQGVEDTQYF. The CDR3 DNA reads as TGTGCCAGCAGCCCAGGACAGGGTGTTGAAGATACGCAGTATTTT.